Below, 17 T cell receptor beta chains from the same sample are listed, as sequenced in a study of blood T cells in healthy people across ages. Together with a sample-barcoded 5' primer, a J-beta primer mix was included in a second PCR lasting about 7 to 11 cycles. Using its own MiXCR run on the 5' RACE reads, TCRdb lists one record per CDR3 protein. This sample has around 820,000 distinct CDR3 sequences; 25% occur once, and the top ten carry 3% to 4%. The same sample was also used in a study of T cells of mothers and their children.

Sequenced material: blood. The receptors originated from a boy between 10 and 17 years old in good health.

The genes are TRBV7-8 and TRBJ2-1; D is unclear. CDR1 is SGHVS and CDR2 is FQNEAQ in the germline V gene. Trimming removed 5 bases from V and 10 bases from J, with 30 bases in between. This CDR3 has 18 amino acids. In DNA form, the CDR3 reads TGTGCCAGCAGCCAAAATGAGAACTCGGCGTACCTACAATGGGAGCAGTTCTTC. Translated, it gives CASSQNENSAYLQWEQFF.

There are a few counts of this clonotype. The genes are TRBV10-3 and TRBJ1-5; D is undetermined. V was trimmed by 2 bases and J by 5 bases, leaving 4 bases between them. Per germline, CDR1 ENHRY and CDR2 SYGVKD. The CDR3 is 12 amino acids. The CDR3 DNA follows: TGTGCCATCAGTGAGCGAGATCAGCCCCAGCATTTT. This gives the protein CAISERDQPQHF.

This clonotype has just a few counts. The chain carries TRBV28 and TRBJ1-4; D remains unclear. V was trimmed by 3 bases and J by 10 bases, leaving 12 bases between them. CDR1 is MDHEN, CDR2 SYDVKM, per germline. The CDR3 loop spans 13 amino acids. CDR3 nucleotides: TGTGCCAGCAGTTTGGTGGGCGTCGGAAAACTGTTTTTT. Translation: CASSLVGVGKLFF.

This clonotype was observed a handful of times. This chain joins TRBV20-1 and TRBJ2-5; D unclear. The CDR3 spans 12 residues. V lost 3 bases to trimming and J lost 4 bases, with 9 bases between them. The germline gives CDR1 DFQATT, CDR2 SNEGSKA (reference sequence). CDR3 sequence reads: CSASRIRETQYF. CDR3 bases: TGCAGTGCTAGTCGTATCAGAGAGACCCAGTACTTC.

This clonotype occurred a few times. The V gene is TRBV7-9, the J gene TRBJ2-7; no reliable D call. The last part of the DNA fits TRBJ2-1 better; the J call may be wrong. The germline V gene has CDR1 SEHNR and CDR2 FQNEAQ (reference sequence). The CDR3 runs to 12 residues. The CDR3 protein is CASSLGLDEQFF. The CDR3 coding sequence is TGTGCCAGCAGCCTTGGCCTAGATGAGCAGTTCTTC.

The chain is built from TRBV6-4 and TRBJ2-3, with TRBD1 matching 9 bases. CDR1 and CDR2 from the germline V gene are MRHNA and SNTAGT. CDR3 length: 16 amino acids. J gave up 3 bases and V 0 bases, and 4 bases lay outside the gene matches. CDR3 nucleotide sequence: TGTGCCAGCAGTGACTCCGGGACAGGGTTTACAGATACGCAGTATTTT. Amino acids: CASSDSGTGFTDTQYF.

The rearrangement links TRBV5-1 to TRBJ2-1; the D gene is possibly TRBD2 (5 bases). Trimming removed 4 bases from V and 7 bases from J, with 24 bases in between. The CDR3 loop spans 17 amino acids. Germline CDR1 SGHRS, CDR2 YFSETQ. In DNA form, the CDR3 reads TGCGCCAGCAGCCCGTTTTCGACGAAGAAACGGGGTAATGAGCAGTTCTTC. Translation: CASSPFSTKKRGNEQFF.

The chain recombines TRBV5-6 with TRBJ2-4; 7 positions match TRBD1. This CDR3 region has 16 residues. Germline CDR1 and CDR2: SGHDT and YYEEEE. V was clipped by 0 bases and J by 2 bases; unmatched bases: 5. The CDR3 spells CASSLGQGFSKNIQYF. CDR3 nucleotide sequence: TGTGCCAGCAGCTTGGGACAGGGCTTCTCCAAAAACATTCAGTACTTC.

The V and J genes are TRBV9 and TRBJ2-1; D unresolved. The germline gives CDR1 SGDLS, CDR2 YYNGEE. The ends were cut back, 4 bases at V and 0 bases at J, with 11 bases in the middle. The CDR3 spans 15 residues. The CDR3 DNA follows: TGTGCCAGCAGCCTGGCGTTGGGCTCCTACAATGAGCAGTTCTTC. This codes for CASSLALGSYNEQFF.

The rearrangement links TRBV19 to TRBJ2-7; D remains unclear. V was pared by 1 base and J by 7 bases, with 17 bases between. In germline, CDR1 is LNHDA, CDR2 SQIVND (reference sequence). This CDR3 region has 15 residues. CDR3 region: CASSIAVFRPGEQYF. The CDR3, as DNA: TGTGCCAGTAGTATAGCGGTGTTTAGACCCGGGGAGCAGTACTTC.

As to this clonotype: Its ends do not fully match the called genes, so a read error is possible. The chain joins TRBV4-1 to TRBJ2-4; no clear D. This CDR3 is built from 12 residues. Germline CDR1 MGHRA, CDR2 YSYEKL. CDR3 protein: CASSQGKNIQCF. In DNA, the CDR3 is TGCGCCAGCAGCCAAGGCAAAAACATTCAGTGCTTC.

In its sample, this clonotype was seen a few times. The chain employs TRBV11-2 and TRBJ2-2; D is undetermined. V was cut by 8 bases and J by 5 bases, with 12 bases left in between. Germline assignment: CDR1 SGHAT and CDR2 FQNNGV. This CDR3 spans 13 amino acids. Written as DNA, the CDR3 is TGTGCCAGCTCGTTTGTCGGGACCGGGGAGCTGTTTTTT. This encodes CASSFVGTGELFF.

V is TRBV9 and J is TRBJ2-5, with 10 bases that match TRBD2. The J segment lost 4 bases and the V segment lost 0 bases, leaving 6 bases of the junction unmatched. CDR3 length: 16 residues. The germline V gene has CDR1 SGDLS and CDR2 YYNGEE. The DNA for the CDR3 is TGTGCCAGCAGCGTAGTTCCTAGCGGGGGCGGAGAGACCCAGTACTTC. It codes for CASSVVPSGGGETQYF.

In its sample, this clonotype was seen once. The chain has TRBV5-1 and TRBJ2-3; D is perhaps TRBD2 (5 bases). V was shortened by 4 bases and J by 0 bases, with 12 bases between the two germline ends. This CDR3 contains 15 residues. CDR1 and CDR2 from the germline V gene are SGHRS and YFSETQ. The CDR3 sequence is CASSLDSVSTDTQYF. In DNA, the CDR3 is TGCGCCAGCAGCCTGGACTCTGTTAGCACAGATACGCAGTATTTT.

A few counts support this clonotype. The chain employs TRBV5-1 and TRBJ2-5; no clear D gene. Germline V lookup: CDR1 SGHRS, CDR2 YFSETQ. With 3 bases removed from V and 2 bases from J, the gap between germline ends came to 11 bases. This CDR3 has 14 residues. DNA of the CDR3: TGCGCCAGCAGCTCCTCGTTATTACAAGAGACCCAGTACTTC. Protein product: CASSSSLLQETQYF.

The chain combines TRBV3-1 with TRBJ2-7; a possible D gene is TRBD2 (6 bases). The germline V gene has CDR1 LGHDT and CDR2 YNNKEL (reference sequence). The CDR3 is 13 amino acids. This chain's CDR3 is CVSRLAGKNEQYF. In DNA, the CDR3 is TGTGTCAGTCGCCTGGCGGGGAAAAACGAGCAGTACTTC.

J is TRBJ2-5 and V is TRBV6-2 or TRBV6-3; the D gene could be TRBD1 or TRBD2 (5 bases each). Near its end, the DNA agrees better with TRBJ2-7, so the J call may be wrong. There are 13 residues in the CDR3. Looked up from germline, CDR1 is MNHEY and CDR2 is SVGEGT. CDR3 in amino acids: CASIELGTREQYF. The CDR3 region has the DNA TGTGCCAGCATCGAACTCGGGACCCGCGAGCAGTACTTC.